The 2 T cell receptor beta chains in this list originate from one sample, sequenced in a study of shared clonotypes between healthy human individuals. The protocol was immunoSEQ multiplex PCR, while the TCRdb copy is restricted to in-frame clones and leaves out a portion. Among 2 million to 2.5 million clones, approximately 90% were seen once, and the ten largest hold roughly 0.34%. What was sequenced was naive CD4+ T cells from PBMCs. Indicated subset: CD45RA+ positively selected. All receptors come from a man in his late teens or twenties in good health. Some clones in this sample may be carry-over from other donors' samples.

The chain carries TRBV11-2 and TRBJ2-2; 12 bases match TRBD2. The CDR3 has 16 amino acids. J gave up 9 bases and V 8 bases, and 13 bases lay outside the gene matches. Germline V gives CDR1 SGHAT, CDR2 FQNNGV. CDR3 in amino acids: CASPPLGLAGPRELFF. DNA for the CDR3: TGTGCCAGCCCCCCCCTGGGACTAGCGGGTCCGAGGGAGCTGTTTTTT.

DNA for the CDR3: TGTGCCAGCAGCTTAGCGGGACAGCCTAAAGAGCAGTACTTC. The encoded protein is CASSLAGQPKEQYF. The V call is TRBV7-6, the J call TRBJ2-7, with 7 nucleotides matching TRBD1. The J segment lost 7 bases and the V segment lost 0 bases, leaving 6 bases of the junction unmatched. From germline, CDR1 is SGHVS and CDR2 FNYEAQ. CDR3 length: 14 residues.